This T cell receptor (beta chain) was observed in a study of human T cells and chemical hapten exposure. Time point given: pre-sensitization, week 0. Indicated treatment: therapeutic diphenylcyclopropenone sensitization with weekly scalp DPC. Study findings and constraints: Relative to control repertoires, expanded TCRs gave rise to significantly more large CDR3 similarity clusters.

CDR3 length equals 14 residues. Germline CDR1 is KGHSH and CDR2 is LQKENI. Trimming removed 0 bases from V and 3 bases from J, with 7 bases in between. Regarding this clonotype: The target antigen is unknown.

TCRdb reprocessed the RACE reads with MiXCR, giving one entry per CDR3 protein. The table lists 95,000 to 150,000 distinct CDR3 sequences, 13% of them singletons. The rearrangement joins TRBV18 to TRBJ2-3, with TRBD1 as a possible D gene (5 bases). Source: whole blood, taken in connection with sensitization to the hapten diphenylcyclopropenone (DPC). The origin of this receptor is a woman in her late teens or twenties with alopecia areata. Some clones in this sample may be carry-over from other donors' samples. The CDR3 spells CASSPPRQTDTQYF. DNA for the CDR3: TGTGCCAGCTCACCACCCCGACAGACAGATACGCAGTATTTT.